Detailed here is one TCR beta chain. Using immunoSEQ multiplex PCR, the repertoire was profiled, and TCRdb retains in-frame clones only, with some absent. The table lists 300,000 to 400,000 clones, about 87% of them singletons. These data originate in a study of blood T cell repertoires in COVID-19. Per the germline V gene, CDR1 is SEHNR and CDR2 is FQNEAQ (reference sequence). With V trimmed by 4 bases and J by 3 bases, 9 bases remained unmatched. This CDR3 has 16 residues. Specimen: peripheral blood. The chain joins TRBV7-9 to TRBJ2-1, with TRBD2 identical over 7 bases. The TCR was taken from a woman between 50 and 59 years old who had recovered from COVID-19. DNA for the CDR3: TGTGCCAGCAGCTACACCCGGGGGGAAAACTACAATGAGCAGTTCTTC. Translated, it gives CASSYTRGENYNEQFF.